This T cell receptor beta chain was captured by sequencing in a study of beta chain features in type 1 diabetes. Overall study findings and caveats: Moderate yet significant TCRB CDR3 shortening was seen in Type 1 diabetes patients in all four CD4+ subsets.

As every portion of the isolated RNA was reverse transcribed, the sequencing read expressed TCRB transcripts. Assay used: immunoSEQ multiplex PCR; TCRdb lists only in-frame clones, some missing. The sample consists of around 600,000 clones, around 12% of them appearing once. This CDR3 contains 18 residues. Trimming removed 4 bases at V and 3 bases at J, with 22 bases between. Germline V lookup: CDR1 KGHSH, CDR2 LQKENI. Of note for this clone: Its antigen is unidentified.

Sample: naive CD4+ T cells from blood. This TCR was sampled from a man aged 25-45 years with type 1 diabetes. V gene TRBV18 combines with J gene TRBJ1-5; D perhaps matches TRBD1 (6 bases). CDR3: CASSRLGGRNGANQPQHF. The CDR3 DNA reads TGTGCCAGCTCACGCCTCGGGGGCCGAAACGGTGCCAATCAGCCCCAGCATTTT.